The source of this TCR beta chain is a study of identical twins. TCRdb reprocessed the 5' RACE reads with MiXCR, giving one entry per CDR3 protein. The table has 690,000 or so distinct CDR3 sequences, 8.6% seen once. Whole-study results and caveats: Cord blood beta clonotypes present at high abundance carried fewer insertions; no such pattern appeared in memory repertoires. Cross-sectional statistical analysis, not tracking of the same donors, underpinned the conclusions. The models systematically underestimated how much out-of-frame TCR alpha was shared in monozygotic twins.

Ten or more counts support this clonotype. What it binds is unknown. V lost 4 bases and J lost 5, with 12 bases in between. This CDR3 comprises 13 residues. Germline V gives CDR1 SGHTA, CDR2 FQGNSA. The same specimen was also included in a second study, on yellow fever vaccine responses in identical twins. That paper states: Twins' T cell vaccine responses reportedly looked partly convergent, partly personalized.

The sample taken for sequencing was PBMCs. This clonotype originated in a woman aged 18-29 years in good health. The chain joins TRBV7-2 to TRBJ2-7; D not resolved. The CDR3 loop is CASSSGFGDEQYF. The CDR3 region has the DNA TGTGCCAGCAGCTCAGGATTTGGGGACGAGCAGTACTTC.